This T cell receptor beta chain was captured in a study of monozygotic twins with inflammatory bowel disease. Broader study findings: Support was lacking for any single strong IBD-associated signal or clonotype. Repertoire similarity matched across concordant and discordant twins, perhaps owing to limited power. With others, IBD patients shared fewer clonotypes than healthy twins did, especially with disease activity. Immunosuppressive treatment differences may have increased patient repertoire variability.

TCRdb reprocessed the 5' RACE reads, with one entry per CDR3 protein and no DNA. This repertoire comprises under 350,000 distinct CDR3 sequences; its ten largest clones make up 5.6%. Regarding this clonotype: Its antigen is not known.

This TCR derives from a human donor with ulcerative colitis or Crohn's disease, or a healthy co-twin of an affected twin (not recorded which). Sequences were obtained from blood.

The CDR3 sequence is CASSQYRVIGELFF. The genes are TRBV11-2 and TRBJ2-2; no DNA is available, so the TRBD1 call from TCRdb remains unchecked. CDR3 length equals 14 residues. Germline V gives CDR1 SGHAT, CDR2 FQNNGV. The entire variable domain, with the rest obtained from reference TRBV11-2 and TRBJ2-2, is as follows: EAGVAQSPRYKIIEKRQSVAFWCNPISGHATLYWYQQILGQGPKLLIQFQNNGVVDDSQLPKDRFSAERLKGVDSTLKIQPAKLEDSAVYLCASSQYRVIGELFFGEGSRLTVL.